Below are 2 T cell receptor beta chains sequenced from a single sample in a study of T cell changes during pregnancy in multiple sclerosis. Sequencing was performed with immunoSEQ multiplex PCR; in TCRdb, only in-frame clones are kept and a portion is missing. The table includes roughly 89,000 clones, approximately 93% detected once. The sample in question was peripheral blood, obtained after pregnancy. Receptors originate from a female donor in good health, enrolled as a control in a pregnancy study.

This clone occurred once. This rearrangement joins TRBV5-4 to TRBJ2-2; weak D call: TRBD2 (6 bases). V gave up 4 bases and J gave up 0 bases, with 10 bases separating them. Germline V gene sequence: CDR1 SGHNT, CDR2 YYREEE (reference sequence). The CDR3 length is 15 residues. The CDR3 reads CASSEPGANTGELFF. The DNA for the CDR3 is TGTGCCAGCAGCGAGCCGGGGGCGAACACCGGGGAGCTGTTTTTT. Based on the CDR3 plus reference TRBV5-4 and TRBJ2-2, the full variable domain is ETGVTQSPTHLIKTRGQQVTLRCSSQSGHNTVSWYQQALGQGPQFIFQYYREEENGRGNFPPRFSGLQFPNYSSELNVNALELDDSALYLCASSEPGANTGELFFGEGSRLTVL.

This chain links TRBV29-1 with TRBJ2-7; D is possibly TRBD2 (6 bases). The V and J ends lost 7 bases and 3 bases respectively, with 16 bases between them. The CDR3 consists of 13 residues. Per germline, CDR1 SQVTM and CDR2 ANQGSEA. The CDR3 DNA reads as TGCAGCGGCGGGGCGGGTAAGGGCTACGAGCAGTACTTC. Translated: CSGGAGKGYEQYF.